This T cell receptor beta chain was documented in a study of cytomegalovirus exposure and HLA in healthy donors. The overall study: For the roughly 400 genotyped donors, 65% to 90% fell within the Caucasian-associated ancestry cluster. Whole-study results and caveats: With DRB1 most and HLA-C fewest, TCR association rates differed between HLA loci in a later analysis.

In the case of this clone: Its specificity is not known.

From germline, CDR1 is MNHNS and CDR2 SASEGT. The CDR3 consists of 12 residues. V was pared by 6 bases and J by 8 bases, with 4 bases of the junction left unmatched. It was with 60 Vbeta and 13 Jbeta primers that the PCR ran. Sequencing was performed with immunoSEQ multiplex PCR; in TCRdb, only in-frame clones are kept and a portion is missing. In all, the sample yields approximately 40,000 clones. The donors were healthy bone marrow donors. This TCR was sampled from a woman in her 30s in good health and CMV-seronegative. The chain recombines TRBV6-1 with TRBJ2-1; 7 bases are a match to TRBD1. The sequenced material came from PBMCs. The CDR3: CASRPTGDEQFF. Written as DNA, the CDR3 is TGTGCCAGCAGACCAACAGGGGATGAGCAGTTCTTC.